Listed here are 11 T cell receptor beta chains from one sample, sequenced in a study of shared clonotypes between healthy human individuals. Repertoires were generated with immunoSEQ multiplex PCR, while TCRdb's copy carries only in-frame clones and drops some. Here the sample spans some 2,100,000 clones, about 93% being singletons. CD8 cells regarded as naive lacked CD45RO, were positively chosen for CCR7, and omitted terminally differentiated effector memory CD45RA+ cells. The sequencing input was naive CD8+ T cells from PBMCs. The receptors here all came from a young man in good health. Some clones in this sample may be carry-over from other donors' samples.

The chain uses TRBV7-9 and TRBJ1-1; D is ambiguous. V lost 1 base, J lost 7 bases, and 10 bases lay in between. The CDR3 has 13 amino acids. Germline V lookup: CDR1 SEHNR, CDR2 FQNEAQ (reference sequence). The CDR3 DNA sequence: TGTGCCAGCAGCTTAGTAAGGGAGATTGAAGCTTTCTTT. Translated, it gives CASSLVREIEAFF. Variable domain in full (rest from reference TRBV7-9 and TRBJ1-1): DTGVSQNPRHKITKRGQNVTFRCDPISEHNRLYWYRQTLGQGPEFLTYFQNEAQLEKSRLLSDRFSAERPKGSFSTLEIQRTEQGDSAMYLCASSLVREIEAFFGQGTRLTVV.

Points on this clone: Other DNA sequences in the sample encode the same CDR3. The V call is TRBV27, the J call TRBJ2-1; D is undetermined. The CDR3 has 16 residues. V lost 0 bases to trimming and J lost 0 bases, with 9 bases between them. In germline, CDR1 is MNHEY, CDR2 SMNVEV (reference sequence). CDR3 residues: CASSLSSGSSYNEQFF. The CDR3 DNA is TGTGCCAGCAGTTTATCGTCGGGTAGCTCCTACAATGAGCAGTTCTTC.

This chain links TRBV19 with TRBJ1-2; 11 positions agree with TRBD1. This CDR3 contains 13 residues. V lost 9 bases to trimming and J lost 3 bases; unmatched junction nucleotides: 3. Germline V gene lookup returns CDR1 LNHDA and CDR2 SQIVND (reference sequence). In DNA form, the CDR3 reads TGTGCCAGCCGGGACAGGGGGGACTATGGCTACACCTTC. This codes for CASRDRGDYGYTF. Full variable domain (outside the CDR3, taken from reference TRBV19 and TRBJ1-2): DGGITQSPKYLFRKEGQNVTLSCEQNLNHDAMYWYRQDPGQGLRLIYYSQIVNDFQKGDIAEGYSVSREKKESFPLTVTSAQKNPTAFYLCASRDRGDYGYTFGSGTRLTVV.

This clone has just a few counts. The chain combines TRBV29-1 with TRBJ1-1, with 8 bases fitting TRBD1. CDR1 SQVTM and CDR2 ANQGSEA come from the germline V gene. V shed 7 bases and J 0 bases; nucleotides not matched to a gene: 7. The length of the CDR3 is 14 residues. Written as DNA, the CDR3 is TGCAGCGCCTTGGACAGGGATTTGAACACTGAAGCTTTCTTT. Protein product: CSALDRDLNTEAFF.

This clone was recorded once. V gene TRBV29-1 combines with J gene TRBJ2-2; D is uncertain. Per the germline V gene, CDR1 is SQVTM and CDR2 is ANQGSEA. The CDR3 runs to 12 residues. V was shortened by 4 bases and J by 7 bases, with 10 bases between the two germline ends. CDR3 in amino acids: CSVVKGSGELFF. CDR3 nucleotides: TGCAGCGTTGTTAAGGGAAGCGGGGAGCTGTTTTTT.

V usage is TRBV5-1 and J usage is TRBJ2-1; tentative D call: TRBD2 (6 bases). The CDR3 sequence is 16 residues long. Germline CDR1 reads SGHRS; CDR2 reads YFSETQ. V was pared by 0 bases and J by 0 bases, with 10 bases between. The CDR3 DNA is TGCGCCAGCAGCTTGGATAGCGGCGGCTCCTACAATGAGCAGTTCTTC. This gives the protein CASSLDSGGSYNEQFF.

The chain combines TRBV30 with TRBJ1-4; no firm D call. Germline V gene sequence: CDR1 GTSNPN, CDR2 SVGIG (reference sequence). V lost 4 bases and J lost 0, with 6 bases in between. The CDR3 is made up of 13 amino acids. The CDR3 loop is CAWNTATNEKLFF. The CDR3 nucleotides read TGTGCCTGGAATACCGCAACTAATGAAAAACTGTTTTTT.

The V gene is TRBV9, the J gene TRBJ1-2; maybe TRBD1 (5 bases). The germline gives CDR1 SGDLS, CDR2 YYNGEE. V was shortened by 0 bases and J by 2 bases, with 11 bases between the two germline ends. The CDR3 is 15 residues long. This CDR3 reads CASSVAGTVNYGYTF. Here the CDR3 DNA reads TGTGCCAGCAGCGTAGCGGGGACGGTCAACTATGGCTACACCTTC.

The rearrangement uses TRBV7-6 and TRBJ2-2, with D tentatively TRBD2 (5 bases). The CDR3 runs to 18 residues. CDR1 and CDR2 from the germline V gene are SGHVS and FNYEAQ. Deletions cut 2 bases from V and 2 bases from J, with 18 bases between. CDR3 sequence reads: CASSLIPDQRTNTGELFF. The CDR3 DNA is TGTGCCAGCAGCTTAATTCCAGACCAGAGGACTAACACCGGGGAGCTGTTTTTT. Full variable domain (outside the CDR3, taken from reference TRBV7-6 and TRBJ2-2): GAGVSQSPRYKVTKRGQDVALRCDPISGHVSLYWYRQALGQGPEFLTYFNYEAQQDKSGLPNDRFSAERPEGSISTLTIQRTEQRDSAMYRCASSLIPDQRTNTGELFFGEGSRLTVL.

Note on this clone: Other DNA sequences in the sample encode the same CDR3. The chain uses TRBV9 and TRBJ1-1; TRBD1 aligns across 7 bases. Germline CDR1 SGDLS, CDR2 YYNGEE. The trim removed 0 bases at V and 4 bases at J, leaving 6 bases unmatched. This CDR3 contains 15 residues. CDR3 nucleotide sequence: TGTGCCAGCAGCGTAGTCCCAGGGGGAAGCACTGAAGCTTTCTTT. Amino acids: CASSVVPGGSTEAFF.

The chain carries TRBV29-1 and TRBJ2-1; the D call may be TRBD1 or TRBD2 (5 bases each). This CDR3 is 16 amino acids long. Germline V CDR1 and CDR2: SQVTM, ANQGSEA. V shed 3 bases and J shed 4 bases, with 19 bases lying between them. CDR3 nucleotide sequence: TGCAGCGTTGACCTAGGGTCACGGGACGGATACAATGAGCAGTTCTTC. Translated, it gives CSVDLGSRDGYNEQFF.